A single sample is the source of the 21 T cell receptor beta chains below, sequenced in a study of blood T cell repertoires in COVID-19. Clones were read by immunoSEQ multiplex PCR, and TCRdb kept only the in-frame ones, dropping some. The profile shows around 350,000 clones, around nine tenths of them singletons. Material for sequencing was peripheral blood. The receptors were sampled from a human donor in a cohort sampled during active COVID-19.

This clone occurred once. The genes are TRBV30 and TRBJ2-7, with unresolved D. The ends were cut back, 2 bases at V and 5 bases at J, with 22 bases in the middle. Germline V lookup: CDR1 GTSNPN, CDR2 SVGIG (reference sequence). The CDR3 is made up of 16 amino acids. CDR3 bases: TGTGCCTGGAGTCCCTCCCCCGTCGGGTTTGCGGACGAGCAGTACTTC. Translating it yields CAWSPSPVGFADEQYF.

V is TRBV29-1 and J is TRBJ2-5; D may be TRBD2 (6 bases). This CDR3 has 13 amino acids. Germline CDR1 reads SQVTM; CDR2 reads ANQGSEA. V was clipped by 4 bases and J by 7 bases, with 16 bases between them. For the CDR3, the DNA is TGCAGCGTTGGACCGGCGGGGTCTGGGACCCAGTACTTC. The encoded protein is CSVGPAGSGTQYF.

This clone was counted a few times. The CDR3 reads CASSQAIKREAFF. CDR3 coding DNA: TGTGCCAGCAGCCAAGCGATCAAGAGAGAAGCTTTCTTT. The J gene is TRBJ1-1, the V gene TRBV14; D is unresolved. CDR1 is SGHDN, CDR2 FVKESK, per germline. V shed 1 base and J shed 8 bases, with 11 bases lying between them. The CDR3 sequence is 13 residues long. The whole variable domain, remainder taken from reference TRBV14 and TRBJ1-1, is EAGVTQFPSHSVIEKGQTVTLRCDPISGHDNLYWYRRVMGKEIKFLLHFVKESKQDESGMPNNRFLAERTGGTYSTLKVQPAELEDSGVYFCASSQAIKREAFFGQGTRLTVV.

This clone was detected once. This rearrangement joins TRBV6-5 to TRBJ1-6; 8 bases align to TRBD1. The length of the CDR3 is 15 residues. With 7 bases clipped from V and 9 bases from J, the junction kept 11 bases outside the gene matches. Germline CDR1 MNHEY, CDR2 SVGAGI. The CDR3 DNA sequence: TGTGCCAGCACCCTCAGTGGGACAGGCAGTTCACCCCTCCACTTT. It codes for CASTLSGTGSSPLHF.

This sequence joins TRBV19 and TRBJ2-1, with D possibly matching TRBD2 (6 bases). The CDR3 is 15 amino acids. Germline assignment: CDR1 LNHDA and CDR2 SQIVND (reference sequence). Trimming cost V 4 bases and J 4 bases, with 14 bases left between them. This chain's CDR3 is CASSTSGHPYNEQFF. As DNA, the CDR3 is TGTGCCAGTAGTACAAGCGGGCACCCTTACAATGAGCAGTTCTTC. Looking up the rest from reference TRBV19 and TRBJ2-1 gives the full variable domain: DGGITQSPKYLFRKEGQNVTLSCEQNLNHDAMYWYRQDPGQGLRLIYYSQIVNDFQKGDIAEGYSVSREKKESFPLTVTSAQKNPTAFYLCASSTSGHPYNEQFFGPGTRLTVL.

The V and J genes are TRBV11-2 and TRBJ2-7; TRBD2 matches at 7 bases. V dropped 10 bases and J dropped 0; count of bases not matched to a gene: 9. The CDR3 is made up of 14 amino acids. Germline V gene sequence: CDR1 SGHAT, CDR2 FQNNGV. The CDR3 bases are TGTGCCACCTCGCTCCGGGACTACTCCTACGAGCAGTACTTC. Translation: CATSLRDYSYEQYF.

CDR3 residues: CASSFGGPVTRRREQYF. The CDR3, as DNA: TGTGCCAGCAGCTTCGGAGGTCCCGTGACTCGGCGGCGGGAGCAGTACTTC. The chain combines TRBV7-2 with TRBJ2-7; D might be TRBD2 (5 bases). CDR1 and CDR2 from the germline V gene are SGHTA and FQGNSA. This CDR3 has 17 amino acids. V was cut by 3 bases and J by 7 bases, with 25 bases left in between.

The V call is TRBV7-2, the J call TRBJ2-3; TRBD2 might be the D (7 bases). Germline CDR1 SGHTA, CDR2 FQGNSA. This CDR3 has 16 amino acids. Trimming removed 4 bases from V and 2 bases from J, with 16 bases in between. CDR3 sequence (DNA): TGTGCCAGCAGCTCTCGACGGGGGGCAATCACAGATACGCAGTATTTT. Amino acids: CASSSRRGAITDTQYF.

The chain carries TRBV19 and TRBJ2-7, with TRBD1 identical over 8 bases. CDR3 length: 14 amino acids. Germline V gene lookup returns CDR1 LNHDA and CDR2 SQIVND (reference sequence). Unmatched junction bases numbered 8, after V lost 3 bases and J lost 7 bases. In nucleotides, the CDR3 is TGTGCCAGTAGTATTTACGACAGGGGACAAGAGCAGTACTTC. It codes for CASSIYDRGQEQYF.

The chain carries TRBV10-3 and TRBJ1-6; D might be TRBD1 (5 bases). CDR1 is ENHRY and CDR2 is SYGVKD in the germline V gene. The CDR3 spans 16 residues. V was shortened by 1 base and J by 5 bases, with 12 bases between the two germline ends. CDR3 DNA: TGTGCCATCAGTGAGTACCTGGCAGGGAATAATTCACCCCTCCACTTT. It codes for CAISEYLAGNNSPLHF.

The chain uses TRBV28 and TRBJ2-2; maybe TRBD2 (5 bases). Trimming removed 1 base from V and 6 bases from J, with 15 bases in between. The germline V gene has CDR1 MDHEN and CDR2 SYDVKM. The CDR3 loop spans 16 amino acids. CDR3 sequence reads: CASSLFARAEAGELFF. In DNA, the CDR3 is TGTGCCAGCAGTTTATTCGCGAGGGCGGAGGCCGGGGAGCTGTTTTTT.

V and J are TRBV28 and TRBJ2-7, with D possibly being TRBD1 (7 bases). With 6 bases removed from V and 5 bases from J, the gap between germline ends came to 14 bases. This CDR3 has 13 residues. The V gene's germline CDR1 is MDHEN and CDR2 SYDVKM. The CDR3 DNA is TGTGCCAGCAGACCAGGGGGGTTCGACGAGCAGTACTTC. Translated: CASRPGGFDEQYF.

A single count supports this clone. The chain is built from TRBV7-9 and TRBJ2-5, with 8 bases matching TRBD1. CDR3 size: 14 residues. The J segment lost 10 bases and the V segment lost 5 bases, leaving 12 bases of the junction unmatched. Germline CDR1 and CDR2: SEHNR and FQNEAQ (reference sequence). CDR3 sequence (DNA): TGTGCCAGCAGCGGCCGGACAGGGTCGGTCGACCAGTACTTC. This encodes CASSGRTGSVDQYF. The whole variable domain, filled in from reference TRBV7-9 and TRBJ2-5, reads DTGVSQNPRHKITKRGQNVTFRCDPISEHNRLYWYRQTLGQGPEFLTYFQNEAQLEKSRLLSDRFSAERPKGSFSTLEIQRTEQGDSAMYLCASSGRTGSVDQYFGPGTRLLVL.

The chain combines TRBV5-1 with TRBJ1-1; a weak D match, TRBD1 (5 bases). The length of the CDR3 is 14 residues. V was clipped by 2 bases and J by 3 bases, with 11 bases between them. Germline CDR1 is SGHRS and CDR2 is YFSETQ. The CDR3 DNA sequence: TGCGCCAGCAGCTTCCAGGGCAGTGACACTGAAGCTTTCTTT. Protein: CASSFQGSDTEAFF.

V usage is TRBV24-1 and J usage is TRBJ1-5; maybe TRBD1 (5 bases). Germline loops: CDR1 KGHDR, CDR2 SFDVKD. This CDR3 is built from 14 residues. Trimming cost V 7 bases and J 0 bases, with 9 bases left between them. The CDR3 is CATSGHTSNQPQHF. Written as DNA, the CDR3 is TGTGCCACCAGCGGACACACTAGCAATCAGCCCCAGCATTTT.

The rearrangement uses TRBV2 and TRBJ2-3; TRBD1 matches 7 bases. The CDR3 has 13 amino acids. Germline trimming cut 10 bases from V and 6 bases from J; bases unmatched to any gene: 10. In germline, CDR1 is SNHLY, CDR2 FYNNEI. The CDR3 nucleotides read TGTGCCACCTGGGACAGCGCCCCGGATACGCAGTATTTT. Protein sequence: CATWDSAPDTQYF.

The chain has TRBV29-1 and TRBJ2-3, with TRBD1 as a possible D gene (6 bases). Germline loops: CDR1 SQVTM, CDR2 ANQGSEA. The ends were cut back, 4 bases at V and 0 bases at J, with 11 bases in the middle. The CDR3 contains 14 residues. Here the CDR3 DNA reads TGCAGCGTTGTCGGGACACCTAGCACAGATACGCAGTATTTT. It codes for CSVVGTPSTDTQYF.

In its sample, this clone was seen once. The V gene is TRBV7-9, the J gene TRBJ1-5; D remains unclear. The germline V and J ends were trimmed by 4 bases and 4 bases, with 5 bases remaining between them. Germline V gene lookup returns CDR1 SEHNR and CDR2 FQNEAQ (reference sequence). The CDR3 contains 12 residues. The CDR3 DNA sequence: TGTGCCAGCAGCTCACAGAATCAGCCCCAGCATTTT. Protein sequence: CASSSQNQPQHF.

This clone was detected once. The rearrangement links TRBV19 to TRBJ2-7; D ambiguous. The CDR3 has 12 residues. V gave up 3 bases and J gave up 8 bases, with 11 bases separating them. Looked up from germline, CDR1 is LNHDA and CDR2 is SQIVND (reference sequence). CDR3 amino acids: CASSIDPVKQYF. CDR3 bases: TGTGCCAGTAGTATCGATCCGGTTAAGCAGTACTTC.

CDR3 sequence reads: CASSLAWGEAGRNEQFF. As DNA, the CDR3 is TGTGCCAGCAGTTTGGCATGGGGGGAAGCGGGAAGAAATGAGCAGTTCTTC. The chain has TRBV28 and TRBJ2-1, with 7 bases aligning to TRBD2. This CDR3 has 17 amino acids. V shed 3 bases and J 7 bases; nucleotides not matched to a gene: 15. CDR1 and CDR2 (germline): MDHEN, SYDVKM.

For the CDR3, the DNA is TGTGCCAGCAGGGATACAGGGTGGAGCTCCTACGAGCAGTACTTC. It is translated as CASRDTGWSSYEQYF. The V gene is TRBV6-5, the J gene TRBJ2-7, with D tentatively TRBD1 (6 bases). V lost 6 bases and J lost 0, with 15 bases in between. The CDR3 is 15 residues long. Germline lookup yields CDR1 MNHEY and CDR2 SVGAGI.